This T cell receptor beta chain appears in the sequencing data of a study of blood T cells in healthy people across ages. PCR was performed a second time for about 7 to 12 cycles using a sample-barcoded 5' primer and a J-beta primer mix. TCRdb re-called the 5' RACE reads with MiXCR, one entry per CDR3 protein. The repertoire holds more than 800,000 distinct CDR3 sequences, 29% seen once, with 15% to 20% in the top ten. This clonotype showed up many times. Trimming cost V 5 bases and J 4 bases; bases outside gene matches: 7. This CDR3 is built from 14 residues. Per germline, CDR1 SGHTA and CDR2 FQGNSA.

Sequenced: blood. This receptor was obtained from a woman older than 75 in good health. The J gene is TRBJ2-5, the V gene TRBV7-2, with 7 bases that match TRBD2. This chain's CDR3 is CASSQVRGRETQYF. In DNA form, the CDR3 reads TGTGCCAGCAGCCAAGTGCGGGGGAGAGAGACCCAGTACTTC.